This entry lists 14 T cell receptor beta chains sequenced from one sample in a study of regulatory T cells in long-lasting Graves disease (dated by TCRdb to 2020 to 2022). Receptor amplification or capture employed multiplex PCR. Data came from an Illumina HiSeq 4000. CDR3 regions were amplified by Arm-PCR with iRepertoire HTBI primers to construct TCR beta libraries. Using fastp at Q25 and MiXCR, TCRdb reprocessed the public reads and kept productive beta chains. Identical CDR3 proteins give one entry, which carries the most common genes and DNA. The table for this sample lists around 450,000 distinct CDR3 sequences; roughly 21% of them were counted only once. About 6.6% of the sample belongs to the ten largest clones. The sample's time point, from its label and the paper: persistent/refractory GD, antithyroid drugs over 5 years with positive TRAb. For both TCR sequencing and RNA sequencing, RNA was extracted from PBMCs in TRIzol.

The specimen was peripheral blood mononuclear cells (PBMCs), collected when the disease was refractory, from a patient treated with antithyroid drugs. The receptors were gathered from a female donor with Graves disease.

The chain carries TRBV27 and TRBJ1-6, with D perhaps matching TRBD1 (5 bases). The CDR3 is 14 amino acids. V lost 0 bases and J 12 bases, leaving 12 bases between the germline ends. Germline CDR1 reads MNHEY; CDR2 reads SMNVEV (reference sequence). The CDR3 spells CASSLSGGWIPLHF. The DNA for the CDR3 is TGTGCCAGCAGTTTATCTGGGGGTTGGATACCCCTCCACTTT.

This clonotype was counted a few times. Here the CDR3 DNA reads TGTGCCAGCCAAAGTCTTCCCTCTGGAAACACCATATATTTT. Its translation: CASQSLPSGNTIYF. The V and J genes are TRBV7-9 and TRBJ1-3; D unresolved. CDR1 is SEHNR and CDR2 is FQNEAQ in the germline V gene (reference sequence). There are 14 residues in the CDR3. V lost 8 bases to trimming and J lost 0 bases, with 11 bases between them. The full variable domain, with the rest looked up from reference TRBV7-9 and TRBJ1-3, is DTGVSQNPRHKITKRGQNVTFRCDPISEHNRLYWYRQTLGQGPEFLTYFQNEAQLEKSRLLSDRFSAERPKGSFSTLEIQRTEQGDSAMYLCASQSLPSGNTIYFGEGSWLTVV.

This clonotype was counted only a few times. The chain employs TRBV7-8 and TRBJ2-3; D not resolved. Germline CDR1 SGHVS, CDR2 FQNEAQ. The CDR3 spans 13 residues. With 3 bases removed from V and 5 bases from J, the gap between germline ends came to 9 bases. CDR3 sequence reads: CASSLTGRDTQYF. CDR3 in DNA: TGTGCCAGCAGCTTGACCGGAAGAGATACGCAGTATTTT.

This clonotype was counted between two and nine times. The chain combines TRBV11-2 with TRBJ2-7, with a weak D call TRBD1 (5 bases). The ends were cut back, 4 bases at V and 7 bases at J, with 17 bases in the middle. The CDR3 is 14 residues long. Germline V CDR1 and CDR2: SGHAT, FQNNGV. The CDR3 reads CASSWGPRDGEQYF. The CDR3 bases are TGTGCCAGCAGCTGGGGCCCAAGGGATGGAGAGCAGTACTTC.

The chain uses TRBV24-1 and TRBJ2-1, with 7 positions matching TRBD2. CDR1 and CDR2 from the germline V gene are KGHDR and SFDVKD. V trimming: 6 bases; J trimming: 0 bases; junction bases outside the gene matches: 16. The CDR3 totals 19 residues. CDR3 amino acids: CATSIQRGGGAFSYNEQFF. CDR3 in DNA: TGTGCCACCAGTATACAGCGGGGAGGCGGGGCTTTCTCCTACAATGAGCAGTTCTTC.

This chain connects TRBV20-1 to TRBJ2-7, with a possible D match to TRBD1 (5 bases). The CDR3 loop spans 13 amino acids. The ends were cut back, 3 bases at V and 2 bases at J, with 11 bases in the middle. CDR1 is DFQATT, CDR2 SNEGSKA, per germline (reference sequence). The DNA of the CDR3 is TGCAGTGCTAGTGAGGACATGGCCTACGAGCAGTACTTC. The encoded protein is CSASEDMAYEQYF.

This clonotype was observed a handful of times. The chain has TRBV6-1 and TRBJ2-5; perhaps TRBD1 as D (5 bases). CDR3 length: 17 amino acids. V lost 5 bases and J lost 1, with 20 bases in between. The germline V gene has CDR1 MNHNS and CDR2 SASEGT. The CDR3: CASSIRAPWILQETQYF. The CDR3 bases are TGTGCCAGCAGTATCAGGGCCCCTTGGATTCTCCAAGAGACCCAGTACTTC.

The chain uses TRBV27 and TRBJ1-2; 10 positions match TRBD1. The CDR3 contains 12 residues. Germline CDR1 reads MNHEY; CDR2 reads SMNVEV (reference sequence). V gave up 7 bases and J gave up 7 bases; unmatched junction bases: 3. This CDR3 is CASKTGGFGYTF. The CDR3 DNA reads TGTGCCAGCAAGACAGGGGGCTTTGGCTACACCTTC.

This clonotype was seen a handful of times. This chain links TRBV20-1 with TRBJ2-7; D is perhaps TRBD2 (5 bases). Germline CDR1 is DFQATT and CDR2 is SNEGSKA (reference sequence). Trimming removed 4 bases from V and 0 bases from J, with 22 bases in between. The CDR3 length is 17 residues. CDR3 loop: CSAIKLRLMRSSYEQYF. In nucleotides, the CDR3 is TGCAGTGCTATTAAATTACGACTAATGCGAAGCTCCTACGAGCAGTACTTC.

This clonotype was found many times. The DNA of the CDR3 is TGTGCCAGCACCATACAGGGGCTGAACACTGAAGCTTTCTTT. It translates to CASTIQGLNTEAFF. The rearrangement joins TRBV12-3 or TRBV12-4 to TRBJ1-1; 7 bases agree with TRBD1. This CDR3 has 14 residues. Germline trimming cut 7 bases from V and 0 bases from J; bases unmatched to any gene: 5.

The rearrangement uses TRBV28 and TRBJ2-7; 7 bases map to TRBD1. V lost 3 bases, J lost 5 bases, and 7 bases stayed unmatched. CDR1 is MDHEN, CDR2 SYDVKM, per germline. This CDR3 comprises 14 residues. CDR3 sequence: CASSLGLGTDEQYF. In DNA form, the CDR3 reads TGTGCCAGCAGTTTGGGCCTCGGGACAGACGAGCAGTACTTC.

A few counts support this clonotype. The CDR3 reads CSARDTPGVGEKLFF. The DNA for the CDR3 is TGCAGTGCTAGAGATACGCCAGGGGTTGGTGAAAAACTGTTTTTT. The rearrangement links TRBV20-1 to TRBJ1-4; maybe TRBD1 (6 bases). Germline V gene sequence: CDR1 DFQATT, CDR2 SNEGSKA (reference sequence). Trimming took off 0 bases at V and 7 bases at J, with 15 bases between the two ends. This CDR3 is 15 amino acids long.

This clonotype was observed at least ten times. The chain links TRBV20-1 to TRBJ2-5; D is unclear. V lost 6 bases to trimming and J lost 0 bases, with 11 bases between them. Germline CDR1 and CDR2: DFQATT and SNEGSKA (reference sequence). This CDR3 spans 13 amino acids. CDR3 residues: CSAPSWYQETQYF. In nucleotides, the CDR3 is TGCAGTGCCCCCTCGTGGTACCAAGAGACCCAGTACTTC.

This clonotype was observed a handful of times. V and J are TRBV5-1 and TRBJ1-4; a weak D match, TRBD1 (6 bases). This CDR3 has 15 amino acids. V lost 2 bases and J 5 bases, leaving 13 bases between the germline ends. Germline-derived CDR1 and CDR2 are SGHRS and YFSETQ. Here the CDR3 reads CASSFSLTGNEKLFF. Written as DNA, the CDR3 is TGCGCCAGCAGCTTCTCACTGACAGGAAATGAAAAACTGTTTTTT.